This T cell receptor beta chain appears in the sequencing data of a study of T cell responses to AZD1222 COVID-19 vaccine. Whole-study findings and limits: Only a handful of AZD1222 recipients were seropositive at baseline. No repertoire was sampled before or during the peak T cell response, only after it.

Libraries were prepared by immunoSEQ multiplex PCR; TCRdb keeps only in-frame clonotypes and omits some of them. The table has around 120,000 clones, around 87% seen once; the top ten hold 2.5% to 3%. V lost 1 base, J lost 3 bases, and 7 bases lay in between. In germline, CDR1 is SGHRS, CDR2 YFSETQ. CDR3 length: 13 residues. Of note for this clone: Its specificity is not known.

The sequence was obtained from an adult who received the AZD1222 COVID-19 vaccine. The sequences come from peripheral blood, collected 28 days after the second AZD1222 dose. V usage is TRBV5-1 and J usage is TRBJ1-1; tentatively, D is TRBD1 (5 bases). CDR3 coding DNA: TGCGCCAGCAGCTTGCAGGGCCACACTGAAGCTTTCTTT. Its protein is CASSLQGHTEAFF.